The 2 T cell receptor beta chains presented below share a single source sample, sequenced in a study of T cell repertoires in cytomegalovirus infection. No antigen is known for these receptors. MiXCR was run by TCRdb on the reads, yielding one entry per CDR3 protein. The profile covers about 6,100 distinct CDR3 sequences, with around 52% appearing a single time and 89% taken by the ten largest. Sequenced input: PBMCs, sequenced either directly or after in vitro stimulation (not recorded which). The receptors here all came from a human donor in good health (CMV status not recorded). Some clones in this sample may be carry-over from other donors' samples.

With respect to this clonotype: The junction differs from germline at one of its ends, possibly a read error. This CDR3 is CASVFVSVIGAVPYNEQLF. CDR3 bases: TGTGCTAGTGTTTTTGTATCGGTAATAGGGGCCGTCCCCTACAATGAGCAGTTATTC. The rearrangement uses TRBV12-5 and TRBJ2-1; possibly TRBD1 for D (5 bases). The length of the CDR3 is 19 residues. Germline CDR1 is LGHNT and CDR2 is FRNRAP.

Remarks on this clonotype: In this CDR3 the conserved last residue, phenylalanine or tryptophan, is missing, so a read error is likely. The chain couples TRBV7-8 to TRBJ2-7, with TRBD1 as a possible D gene (6 bases). Between the trimmed V and J ends, which lost 9 bases and 3 bases, there was a span of 18 bases. There are 14 residues in the CDR3. Germline CDR1 and CDR2: SGHVS and FQNEAQ. The CDR3 protein is CARCWDTPGYEQYL. CDR3 sequence (DNA): TGTGCCAGGTGCTGGGACACCCCTGGCTACGAGCAGTACTTA.